This TCR beta chain was recorded in a study of T cell responses to AZD1222 COVID-19 vaccine. This clone was counted a few times. Its target is not known. Whole-study findings and limits: Nearly half of spike-specific TCRs reportedly go after variant regions that carry no mutations. Two doses of AZD1222 preceded a rise in Spike-specific TCR breadth and depth. CD4 TCRs covered the whole spike, strongest at regions 160-218 and 743-854. Females outnumbered males among donors, who were mostly white British; clonal diversity was possibly underestimated.

Only in-frame clones appear in the TCRdb table, and some are missing; sequencing was by immunoSEQ multiplex PCR. The sample comprises about 120,000 clones, 90% of which are singletons, and about 4.1% rests with the top ten. This receptor was obtained from an adult in good health. The specimen was peripheral blood, collected on day 0 of MenACWY control vaccination.

The CDR3 bases are TGTGCCAGCAGCCCCGCGGGGCTTTTGACAGATACGCAGTATTTT. This translates into CASSPAGLLTDTQYF. The chain carries TRBV7-2 and TRBJ2-3, with TRBD2 as a possible D gene (6 bases). This CDR3 spans 15 amino acids. The V and J ends lost 5 bases and 3 bases respectively, with 15 bases between them. Germline V gene lookup returns CDR1 SGHTA and CDR2 FQGNSA.